Shown below are 19 T cell receptor beta chains from a single sample sequenced in a study of T-cell reconstitution after alpha-beta-depleted transplantation in children. Using unique molecular identifiers, the investigators prepared the TCRbeta library. TCRdb re-analysed the PCR reads in MiXCR, keeping a single row per CDR3 protein. The sample carries hundreds of thousands of distinct CDR3 sequences, under 15% recorded once. The input for sequencing was PBMCs from the stem cell graft donor, taken from the stem cell graft. Source of these receptors: a human donor who donated a stem cell graft to a child with combined immunodeficiency.

This clonotype showed up just a few times. The gene calls are TRBV7-9 and TRBJ1-4; the D gene is possibly TRBD1 (5 bases). V lost 3 bases to trimming and J lost 7 bases, with 15 bases between them. CDR3 length equals 15 residues. Germline CDR1 and CDR2: SEHNR and FQNEAQ (reference sequence). CDR3 in DNA: TGTGCCAGCAGCTTTGACGGGACTGAAGGTGAAAAACTGTTTTTT. It encodes CASSFDGTEGEKLFF. The entire variable domain, with the rest obtained from reference TRBV7-9 and TRBJ1-4, is as follows: DTGVSQNPRHKITKRGQNVTFRCDPISEHNRLYWYRQTLGQGPEFLTYFQNEAQLEKSRLLSDRFSAERPKGSFSTLEIQRTEQGDSAMYLCASSFDGTEGEKLFFGSGTQLSVL.

This clonotype was seen repeatedly, ten times or more. The rearrangement joins TRBV5-1 to TRBJ2-3; weak D call: TRBD1 (5 bases). The V end lost 0 bases, the J end lost 2 bases, and 19 bases lay between the germline ends. This CDR3 has 18 amino acids. CDR1 is SGHRS and CDR2 is YFSETQ in the germline V gene. CDR3 loop: CASSLAVYRHPSTDTQYF. CDR3 nucleotide sequence: TGCGCCAGCAGCTTGGCCGTTTACAGGCACCCTTCCACAGATACGCAGTATTTT.

V gene TRBV12-5 combines with J gene TRBJ2-1, with D perhaps assigned TRBD1 or TRBD2 (5 bases each). The length of the CDR3 is 17 residues. Germline CDR1 reads LGHNT; CDR2 reads FRNRAP. V lost 2 bases and J 6 bases, leaving 20 bases between the germline ends. The CDR3 is CASGLYRWPSEGNEQFF. For the CDR3, the DNA is TGTGCTAGTGGTTTGTACAGGTGGCCAAGCGAGGGCAATGAGCAGTTCTTC.

This clonotype was observed many times. The chain employs TRBV29-1 and TRBJ2-1; D remains unclear. The V end lost 3 bases, the J end lost 2 bases, and 8 bases lay between the germline ends. Germline V lookup: CDR1 SQVTM, CDR2 ANQGSEA. The CDR3 has 13 residues. The CDR3 DNA is TGCAGCGTTGATGATGGACCCTACAATGAGCAGTTCTTC. It is translated as CSVDDGPYNEQFF.

Many counts were recorded for this clonotype. The chain joins TRBV6-5 to TRBJ1-5, with D uncertain. The V gene lost 2 bases and the J gene lost 5 bases, with 7 bases spanning the gap. From germline, CDR1 is MNHEY and CDR2 SVGAGI. The CDR3 totals 13 residues. The CDR3 is CASSYRSDQPQHF. CDR3 in DNA: TGTGCCAGCAGTTACAGGTCCGATCAGCCCCAGCATTTT.

On this clonotype: A much larger clonotype is one base distant, so this may be a read error. This sequence joins TRBV5-5 and TRBJ2-5; 7 bases fit TRBD1. Trimming took 4 bases from V and 5 from J; bases not matched to a gene: 8. The CDR3 is 14 residues long. Germline CDR1 SGHKS, CDR2 YYEKEE (reference sequence). The CDR3 region has the DNA TGTGCCAGCAGCCCTCGACAGGGAAGGGAGACCCAGTACTTC. Translating it yields CASSPRQGRETQYF.

The V gene is TRBV4-2, the J gene TRBJ2-3; 7 bases agree with TRBD1. Germline CDR1 is LGHNA and CDR2 is YNFKEQ. The V gene end was trimmed by 1 base and the J gene end by 4 bases; junction bases not matched to a gene: 5. The CDR3 is 15 amino acids. CDR3 bases: TGTGCCAGCAGCCAAGTGGACAGGTCCGCAGATACGCAGTATTTT. Its translation is CASSQVDRSADTQYF.

A few counts support this clonotype. The chain joins TRBV12-3 or TRBV12-4 to TRBJ2-7; 14 bases map to TRBD2. This CDR3 contains 18 residues. With 6 bases clipped from V and 3 bases from J, the junction kept 13 bases outside the gene matches. CDR3 sequence (DNA): TGTGCCAGCAGGGGGCCTGGGACTAGCGGGAGATCAGTCTACGAGCAGTACTTC. Amino acid sequence: CASRGPGTSGRSVYEQYF.

This clonotype was counted ten times or more. This rearrangement joins TRBV2 to TRBJ2-1, with TRBD2 as a possible D gene (5 bases). The CDR3 has 15 amino acids. Germline V lookup: CDR1 SNHLY, CDR2 FYNNEI. V lost 6 bases and J 0 bases, leaving 12 bases between the germline ends. CDR3 loop: CASSPGWSSYNEQFF. The CDR3 nucleotides read TGTGCCAGCAGCCCGGGATGGAGCTCCTACAATGAGCAGTTCTTC.

This clonotype was detected only a few times. The chain couples TRBV6-1 to TRBJ2-3; possibly TRBD1 for D (6 bases). Germline CDR1 and CDR2: MNHNS and SASEGT. The germline V and J ends were trimmed by 1 base and 0 bases, with 11 bases remaining between them. This CDR3 contains 16 residues. The CDR3 is CASSEVPGQSTDTQYF. Here the CDR3 DNA reads TGTGCCAGCAGTGAAGTTCCGGGACAAAGCACAGATACGCAGTATTTT.

The V gene is TRBV28, the J gene TRBJ1-6; D perhaps matches TRBD1 (6 bases). There are 14 residues in the CDR3. Trimming left V 5 bases short and J 9 bases short, with 14 bases between. The germline CDR1 and CDR2 sequences are MDHEN and SYDVKM. The CDR3 region has the DNA TGTGCCAGCAGTATGAGGGGGGGAGGTTCACCCCTCCACTTT. Translating gives CASSMRGGGSPLHF.

This chain joins TRBV5-6 and TRBJ2-7; D is uncertain. The length of the CDR3 is 14 residues. The germline CDR1 and CDR2 sequences are SGHDT and YYEEEE. V gave up 0 bases and J gave up 7 bases, with 14 bases separating them. This CDR3 reads CASSLAGLPLEQYF. Written as DNA, the CDR3 is TGTGCCAGCAGCTTGGCGGGTTTACCTCTGGAGCAGTACTTC. The full variable domain, with the rest looked up from reference TRBV5-6 and TRBJ2-7, is DAGVTQSPTHLIKTRGQQVTLRCSPKSGHDTVSWYQQALGQGPQFIFQYYEEEERQRGNFPDRFSGHQFPNYSSELNVNALLLGDSALYLCASSLAGLPLEQYFGPGTRLTVT.

V usage is TRBV11-3 and J usage is TRBJ2-2; tentative D call: TRBD2 (5 bases). Looked up from germline, CDR1 is SGHNT and CDR2 is YENEEA. V was trimmed by 6 bases and J by 5 bases, leaving 10 bases between them. The CDR3 length is 13 residues. This CDR3 is CASRHGITGELFF. CDR3 sequence (DNA): TGTGCCAGCAGGCACGGGATAACCGGGGAGCTGTTTTTT.

This chain connects TRBV7-2 to TRBJ2-7; maybe TRBD2 (6 bases). The CDR3 length is 14 residues. The V and J ends lost 1 base and 5 bases respectively, with 12 bases between them. CDR1 SGHTA and CDR2 FQGNSA come from the germline V gene. CDR3 bases: TGTGCCAGCAGCTTAGTGGGAGGAGTCGACGAGCAGTACTTC. This sequence encodes CASSLVGGVDEQYF.

This clonotype was counted many times. CDR3 sequence: CASGAAEGGTQYF. CDR3 DNA sequence: TGTGCCAGCGGTGCGGCCGAAGGGGGGACCCAGTACTTC. The chain employs TRBV6-1 and TRBJ2-5, with a weak D call TRBD1 (6 bases). CDR1 and CDR2 (germline): MNHNS, SASEGT. Trimming removed 8 bases from V and 7 bases from J, with 17 bases in between. The CDR3 length is 13 residues.

This clonotype was picked up many times. The rearrangement links TRBV7-2 to TRBJ2-6, with 8 bases that match TRBD1. Looked up from germline, CDR1 is SGHTA and CDR2 is FQGNSA. This CDR3 comprises 17 residues. V lost 4 bases, J lost 0 bases, and 5 bases stayed unmatched. CDR3 DNA sequence: TGTGCCAGCAGCTACGGGACAGGTTCCTCTGGGGCCAACGTCCTGACTTTC. This gives the protein CASSYGTGSSGANVLTF. Filled out from reference TRBV7-2 and TRBJ2-6, the complete variable domain reads GAGVSQSPSNKVTEKGKDVELRCDPISGHTALYWYRQSLGQGLEFLIYFQGNSAPDKSGLPSDRFSAERTGGSVSTLTIQRTQQEDSAVYLCASSYGTGSSGANVLTFGAGSRLTVL.

The table lists this clonotype with a few counts. This rearrangement joins TRBV12-3 or TRBV12-4 to TRBJ2-1; TRBD1 matches 7 bases. Trimming cost V 8 bases and J 4 bases; bases outside gene matches: 14. CDR3 length: 16 amino acids. This CDR3 is CASLQGGQGFYNEQFF. DNA of the CDR3: TGTGCCAGCTTACAAGGGGGCCAAGGATTTTACAATGAGCAGTTCTTC.

The chain recombines TRBV4-3 with TRBJ2-3; D call uncertain. V was cut by 4 bases and J by 1 base, with 12 bases left in between. Germline values: CDR1 LGHNA, CDR2 YSLEER. This CDR3 contains 15 residues. The CDR3 protein is CASSPVGSRTDTQYF. The CDR3 DNA reads as TGCGCCAGCAGCCCCGTCGGATCCCGCACAGATACGCAGTATTTT.

This clonotype was picked up many times. V usage is TRBV27 and J usage is TRBJ2-7; the match to TRBD2 covers 7 bases. With 5 bases clipped from V and 7 bases from J, the junction kept 8 bases outside the gene matches. The V gene's germline CDR1 is MNHEY and CDR2 SMNVEV (reference sequence). The CDR3 contains 13 residues. This chain's CDR3 is CASSHGRSWEQYF. The CDR3 DNA reads TGTGCCAGCAGTCACGGGAGGTCTTGGGAGCAGTACTTC.